This T cell receptor (beta chain) stems from a study of shared clonotypes between healthy human individuals. In the study overall: Sampling drew on donors who were a couple of women and three men aged 18 to 49. Findings of the study overall: Read depth was anticipated to influence clonotype sharing among donors. Richness estimates generally favored naive over memory subsets.

On this clone: Its antigen is unknown. The sample contains more than one DNA sequence encoding this CDR3.

The method was immunoSEQ multiplex PCR; TCRdb's version includes in-frame clones alone and lacks a portion of them. The sample includes millions of clones, about 94% of them seen just once. CD8 cells classed as naive were CD45RO-negative and positively selected for CCR7, excluding terminally differentiated effector memory CD45RA+ cells. What was sequenced was naive CD8+ T cells sorted from blood. This TCR derives from a young man in good health.

The CDR3 region is CASSYGGNYGYTF. The CDR3 region has the DNA TGTGCCAGCAGTTACGGCGGAAACTATGGCTACACCTTC. The gene calls are TRBV6-5 and TRBJ1-2, with unresolved D. Trimming stripped 2 bases from V and 2 bases from J, with 6 bases between. The CDR3 sequence is 13 residues long. Per germline, CDR1 MNHEY and CDR2 SVGAGI.